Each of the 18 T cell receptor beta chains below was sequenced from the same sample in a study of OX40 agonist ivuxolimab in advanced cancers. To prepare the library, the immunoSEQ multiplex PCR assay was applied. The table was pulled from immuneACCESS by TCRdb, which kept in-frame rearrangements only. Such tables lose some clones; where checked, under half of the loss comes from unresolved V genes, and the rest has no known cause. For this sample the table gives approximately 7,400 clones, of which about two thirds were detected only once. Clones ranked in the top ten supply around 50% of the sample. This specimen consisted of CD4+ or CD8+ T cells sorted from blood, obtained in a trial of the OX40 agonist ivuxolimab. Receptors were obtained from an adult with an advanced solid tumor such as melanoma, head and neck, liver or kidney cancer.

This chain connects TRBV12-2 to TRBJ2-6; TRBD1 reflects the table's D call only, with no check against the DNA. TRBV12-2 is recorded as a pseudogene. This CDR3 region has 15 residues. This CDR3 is CASRGTQSRANVLTF. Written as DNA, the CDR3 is TGTGCAAGTCGCGGGACACAAAGTCGGGCCAACGTCCTGACTTTC.

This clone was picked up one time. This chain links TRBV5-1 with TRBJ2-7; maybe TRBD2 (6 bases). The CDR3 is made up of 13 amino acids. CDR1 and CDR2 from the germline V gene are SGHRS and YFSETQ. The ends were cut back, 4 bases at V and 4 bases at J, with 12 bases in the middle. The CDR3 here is CASSLGGRYEQYF. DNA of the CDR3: TGCGCCAGCAGCCTGGGAGGCCGTTACGAGCAGTACTTC.

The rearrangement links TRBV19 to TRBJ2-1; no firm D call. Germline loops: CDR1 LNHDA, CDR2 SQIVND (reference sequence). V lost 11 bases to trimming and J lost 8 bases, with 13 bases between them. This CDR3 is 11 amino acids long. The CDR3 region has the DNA TGTGCCTCTGCTTCGGGCGATGAGCAGTTCTTC. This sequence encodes CASASGDEQFF.

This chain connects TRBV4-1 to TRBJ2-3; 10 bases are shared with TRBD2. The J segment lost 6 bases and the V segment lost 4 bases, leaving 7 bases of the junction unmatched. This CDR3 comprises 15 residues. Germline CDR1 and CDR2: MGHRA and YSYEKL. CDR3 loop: CASSPLEREGDTQYF. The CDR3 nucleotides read TGCGCCAGCAGCCCTTTGGAGCGGGAGGGGGATACGCAGTATTTT.

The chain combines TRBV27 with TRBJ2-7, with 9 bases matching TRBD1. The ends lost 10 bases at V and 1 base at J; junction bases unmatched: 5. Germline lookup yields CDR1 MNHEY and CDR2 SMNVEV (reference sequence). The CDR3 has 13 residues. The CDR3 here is CATADRGSYEQYF. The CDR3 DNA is TGTGCCACCGCCGACAGGGGGTCCTACGAGCAGTACTTC.

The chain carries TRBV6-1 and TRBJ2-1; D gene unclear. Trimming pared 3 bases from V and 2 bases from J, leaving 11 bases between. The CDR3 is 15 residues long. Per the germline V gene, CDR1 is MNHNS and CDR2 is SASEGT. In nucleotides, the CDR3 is TGTGCCAGCAGTGAGGGTAGTGCGCCCTACAATGAGCAGTTCTTC. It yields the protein CASSEGSAPYNEQFF.

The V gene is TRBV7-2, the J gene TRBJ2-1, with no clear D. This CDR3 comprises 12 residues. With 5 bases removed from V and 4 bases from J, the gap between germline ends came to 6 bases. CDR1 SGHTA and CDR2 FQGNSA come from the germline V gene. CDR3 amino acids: CASSALYNEQFF. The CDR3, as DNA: TGTGCCAGCAGCGCCCTATACAATGAGCAGTTCTTC.

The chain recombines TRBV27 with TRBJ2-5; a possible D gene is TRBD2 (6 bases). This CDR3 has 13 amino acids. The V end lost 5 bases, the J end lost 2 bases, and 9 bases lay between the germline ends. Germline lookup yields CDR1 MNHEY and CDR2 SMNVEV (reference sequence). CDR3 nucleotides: TGTGCCAGCAGTACAGGACTACAAGAGACCCAGTACTTC. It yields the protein CASSTGLQETQYF.

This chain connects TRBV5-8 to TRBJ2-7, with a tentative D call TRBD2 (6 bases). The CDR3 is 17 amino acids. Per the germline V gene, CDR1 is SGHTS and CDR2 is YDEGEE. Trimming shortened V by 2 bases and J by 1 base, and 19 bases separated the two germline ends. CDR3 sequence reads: CASSLWRAAYGSYEQYF. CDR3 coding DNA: TGTGCCAGCAGCTTATGGAGGGCAGCCTATGGGTCCTACGAGCAGTACTTC.

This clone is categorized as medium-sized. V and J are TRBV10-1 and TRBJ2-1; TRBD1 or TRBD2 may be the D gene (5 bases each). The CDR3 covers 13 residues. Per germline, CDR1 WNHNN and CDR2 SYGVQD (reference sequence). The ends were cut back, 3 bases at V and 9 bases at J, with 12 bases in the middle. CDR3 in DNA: TGCGCCAGCAGTGAAATATCGGGGCTTGAGCAGTTCTTC. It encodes CASSEISGLEQFF.

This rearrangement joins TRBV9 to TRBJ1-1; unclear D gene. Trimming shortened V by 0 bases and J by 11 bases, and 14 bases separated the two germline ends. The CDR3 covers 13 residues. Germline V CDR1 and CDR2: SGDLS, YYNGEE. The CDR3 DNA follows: TGTGCCAGCAGCGTAGCTAATGCCGGGGTTGCTTTCTTT. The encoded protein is CASSVANAGVAFF.

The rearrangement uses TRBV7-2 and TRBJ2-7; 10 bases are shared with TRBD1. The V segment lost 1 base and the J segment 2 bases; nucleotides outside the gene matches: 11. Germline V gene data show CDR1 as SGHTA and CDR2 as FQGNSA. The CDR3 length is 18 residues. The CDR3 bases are TGTGCCAGCAGCTTAGAGGCGGGGGCGGGACAGGGGACCTACGAGCAGTACTTC. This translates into CASSLEAGAGQGTYEQYF.

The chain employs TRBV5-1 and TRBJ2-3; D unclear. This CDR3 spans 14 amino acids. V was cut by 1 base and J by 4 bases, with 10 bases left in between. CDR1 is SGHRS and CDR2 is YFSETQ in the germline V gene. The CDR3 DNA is TGCGCCAGCAGCTTGTTACTACAAGCAGATACGCAGTATTTT. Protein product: CASSLLLQADTQYF.

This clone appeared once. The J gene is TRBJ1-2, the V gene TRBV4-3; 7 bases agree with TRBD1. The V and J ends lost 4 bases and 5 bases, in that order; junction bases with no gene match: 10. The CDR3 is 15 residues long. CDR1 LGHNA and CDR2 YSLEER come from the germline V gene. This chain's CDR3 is CASSPHRDSKYGYTF. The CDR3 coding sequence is TGCGCCAGCAGCCCTCACCGGGACAGTAAATATGGCTACACCTTC.

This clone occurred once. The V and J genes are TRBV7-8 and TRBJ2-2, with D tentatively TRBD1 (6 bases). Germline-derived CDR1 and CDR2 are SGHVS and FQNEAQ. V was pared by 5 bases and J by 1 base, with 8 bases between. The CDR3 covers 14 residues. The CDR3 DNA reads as TGTGCCAGCAGCGTACAGGGGAACACCGGGGAGCTGTTTTTT. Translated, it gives CASSVQGNTGELFF.

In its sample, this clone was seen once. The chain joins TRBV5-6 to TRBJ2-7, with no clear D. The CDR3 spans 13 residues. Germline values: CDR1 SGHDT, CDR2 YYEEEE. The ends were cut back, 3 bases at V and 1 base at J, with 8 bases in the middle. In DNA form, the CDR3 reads TGTGCCAGCAGCTCGGGCGGATCCTACGAGCAGTACTTC. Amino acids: CASSSGGSYEQYF.

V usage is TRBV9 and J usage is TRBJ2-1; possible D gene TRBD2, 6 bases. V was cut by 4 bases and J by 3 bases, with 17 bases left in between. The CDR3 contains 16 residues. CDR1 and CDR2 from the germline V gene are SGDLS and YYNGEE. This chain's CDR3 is CASSIFREKGYNEQFF. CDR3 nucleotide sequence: TGTGCCAGCAGCATTTTCCGGGAGAAAGGCTACAATGAGCAGTTCTTC.

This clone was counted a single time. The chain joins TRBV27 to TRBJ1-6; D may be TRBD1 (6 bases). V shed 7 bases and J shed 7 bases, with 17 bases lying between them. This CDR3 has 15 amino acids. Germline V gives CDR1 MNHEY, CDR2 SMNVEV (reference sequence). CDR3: CASTDDRKLNSPLHF. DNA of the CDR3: TGTGCCAGCACCGACGACAGGAAATTAAATTCACCCCTCCACTTT.